This T cell receptor beta chain comes out of a study of shared clonotypes between healthy human individuals. Study-level results: Non-shared clonotypes showed lower generation probabilities than clonotypes common to all four donors.

V was pared by 1 base and J by 2 bases, with 8 bases between. CDR1 and CDR2 from the germline V gene are MNHEY and SVGAGI. The CDR3 spans 15 residues. CD8 cells regarded as naive lacked CD45RO, were positively chosen for CCR7, and omitted terminally differentiated effector memory CD45RA+ cells. As regards this clone: The antigen is not known.

Profiling relied on immunoSEQ multiplex PCR, and the TCRdb table lists in-frame clones only, not all of them. The sample holds around 2,000,000 clones, about 95% seen once. This TCR derives from a man between 18 and 29 years old in good health. The sequencing input was naive CD8+ T cells sorted from blood. The chain links TRBV6-5 to TRBJ2-2, with D uncertain. In DNA form, the CDR3 reads TGTGCCAGCAGTTACTGGGCTTCCAACACCGGGGAGCTGTTTTTT. Encoded protein: CASSYWASNTGELFF.